This T cell receptor (beta chain) was captured by sequencing in a study of blood T cell repertoires in COVID-19. The V end was cut by 6 bases, the J end by 6 bases, with 9 bases between. This CDR3 contains 13 residues. CDR1 is MNHEY, CDR2 SVGAGI, per germline. The protocol was immunoSEQ multiplex PCR, while the TCRdb copy is restricted to in-frame clones and leaves out a portion. This repertoire shows around 230,000 clones, more than 80% found once; its top ten account for roughly 2.3%. The TCR sequence derives from a man aged 25-45 years who had recovered from COVID-19. The chain combines TRBV6-5 with TRBJ1-6; D may be TRBD1 (5 bases). The sample comprised peripheral blood. CDR3 sequence (DNA): TGTGCCAGCAGCCTCGACAGTAATTCACCCCTCCACTTT. Translated: CASSLDSNSPLHF.